Listed below are T cell receptor beta chains from one sample, sequenced in a study of shared clonotypes between healthy human individuals. Only in-frame clones appear in the TCRdb table, and some are missing; sequencing was by immunoSEQ multiplex PCR. The sample holds about 2 million clones, 85% to 95% seen once. The material sequenced was naive CD4+ T cells sorted from blood. These receptors were obtained from a man aged 18 to 35 in good health. Both conserved end residues are part of each CDR3. D genes are given only for firm matches. Only part of the rows carry a size: once, few, many, or a class if the clone is expanded.

CDR3 protein	CDR3 DNA	V gene	J gene	D gene	clone size
CASSPRTGAGNTIYF	TGTGCCAGCAGCCCCCGGACAGGCGCGGGAAACACCATATATTTT	TRBV7-2	TRBJ1-3	TRBD1	.
CASSALSGRGQETQYF	TGTGCCAGCAGTGCCCTATCGGGGCGGGGCCAAGAGACCCAGTACTTC	TRBV28	TRBJ2-5	.	.
CASRKRIYNEQFF	TGTGCCAGCAGGAAAAGGATCTACAATGAGCAGTTCTTC	TRBV6-5	TRBJ2-1	.	.
CAWSTRETQYF	TGTGCCTGGAGCACAAGGGAGACCCAGTACTTC	TRBV30	TRBJ2-5	.	.
CASSGQVTQPQHF	TGCGCCAGCAGCGGGCAGGTAACTCAGCCCCAGCATTTT	TRBV4-1	TRBJ1-5	.	.
CARGRDHEQYF	TGTGCCAGGGGGCGCGACCACGAGCAGTACTTC	TRBV7-2	TRBJ2-7	.	.
CASSLPPYRTGSYEQYF	TGCGCCAGCAGCCTCCCACCCTATCGGACTGGCTCCTACGAGCAGTACTTC	TRBV4-1	TRBJ2-7	.	.
CASSIGGANNEQFF	TGCGCCAGCAGCATTGGGGGGGCAAACAATGAGCAGTTCTTC	TRBV5-1	TRBJ2-1	.	once
CASSYGGGVEQYF	TGTGCCAGCAGTTACGGCGGGGGGGTCGAGCAGTACTTC	TRBV6-5	TRBJ2-7	TRBD2	.
CASSPRDRGREQYF	TGTGCCAGCTCACCTAGGGACAGGGGACGGGAGCAGTACTTC	TRBV18	TRBJ2-7	TRBD1	.
CASSFDGYRTNTEAFF	TGTGCCAGCAGCTTTGACGGTTACAGGACAAACACTGAAGCTTTCTTT	TRBV7-9	TRBJ1-1	.	.
CASSRDRGQDTEAFF	TGTGCCAGCTCACGTGACAGGGGGCAAGACACTGAAGCTTTCTTT	TRBV18	TRBJ1-1	TRBD1	.
CASSLAGTGPRGELFF	TGCGCCAGCAGCTTGGCCGGGACTGGGCCTCGCGGGGAGCTGTTTTTT	TRBV5-1	TRBJ2-2	.	.
CSTIENTEAFF	TGCAGCACGATAGAGAACACTGAAGCTTTCTTT	TRBV29-1	TRBJ1-1	.	.
CASSAGTGDYEQYF	TGTGCCAGCAGCGCCGGGACAGGAGATTACGAGCAGTACTTC	TRBV9	TRBJ2-7	TRBD1	.
CASSLTGGRENTEAFF	TGTGCCAGCAGCCTCACAGGGGGCCGGGAGAACACTGAAGCTTTCTTT	TRBV11-3	TRBJ1-1	TRBD1	.
CAWSVGTGTANEKLFF	TGTGCCTGGAGTGTAGGTACCGGGACAGCTAATGAAAAACTGTTTTTT	TRBV30	TRBJ1-4	TRBD1	.
CASSFEGAVDEQFF	TGCGCCAGCAGCTTTGAGGGGGCCGTTGATGAGCAGTTCTTC	TRBV5-1	TRBJ2-1	TRBD1	.
CASSFLTFGNQPQHF	TGTGCCAGCAGTTTTTTGACATTTGGGAATCAGCCCCAGCATTTT	TRBV28	TRBJ1-5	.	.
CASSLLSSGRDNGQFF	TGTGCCAGCAGCTTGCTAAGTAGCGGGAGGGACAATGGGCAGTTCTTC	TRBV5-6	TRBJ2-1	TRBD2	.
CAWGQKGPATEAFF	TGTGCCTGGGGCCAAAAGGGGCCGGCCACTGAAGCTTTCTTT	TRBV30	TRBJ1-1	.	.
CASSPDSANEKLFF	TGCGCCAGCAGTCCCGACAGCGCGAATGAAAAACTGTTTTTT	TRBV10-2	TRBJ1-4	.	.
CASTPHPGGPGAKNIQYF	TGTGCCAGCACGCCCCACCCTGGGGGGCCAGGGGCCAAAAACATTCAGTACTTC	TRBV27	TRBJ2-4	.	.
CAISTSVSYEQYF	TGTGCCATCAGTACTAGCGTATCCTACGAGCAGTACTTC	TRBV10-3	TRBJ2-7	TRBD2	once
CASSPQGGYEQYF	TGTGCCAGCAGCCCCCAAGGTGGCTACGAGCAGTACTTC	TRBV5-6	TRBJ2-7	.	.
CASSGGLADYNEQFF	TGTGCCAGCTCGGGGGGACTAGCGGACTACAATGAGCAGTTCTTC	TRBV18	TRBJ2-1	TRBD2	.
CANRGWRANEQFF	TGTGCCAATAGAGGTTGGAGGGCCAATGAGCAGTTCTTC	TRBV19	TRBJ2-1	.	.
CAIKLRDSSSYEQYF	TGTGCCATCAAACTCCGGGACTCATCCTCCTACGAGCAGTACTTC	TRBV10-3	TRBJ2-7	.	.
CASTYTGGSSYEQYF	TGTGCCAGCACTTATACGGGAGGAAGCTCCTACGAGCAGTACTTC	TRBV27	TRBJ2-7	TRBD2	.
CASSPRPPVGF	TGTGCCAGCAGCCCAAGACCTCCAGTGGGGTTC	TRBV7-9	TRBJ2-4	.	.
CASSFGGQETQYF	TGTGCCAGCAGCTTTGGAGGACAAGAGACCCAGTACTTC	TRBV11-3	TRBJ2-5	.	.
CASRRTGGKNTEAFF	TGTGCCAGCAGGCGGACAGGGGGCAAGAACACTGAAGCTTTCTTT	TRBV7-2	TRBJ1-1	TRBD1	.
CASSSPLGTDTQYF	TGCGCCAGCAGCTCGCCCCTTGGCACAGATACGCAGTATTTT	TRBV5-1	TRBJ2-3	.	.
CAWSVNSWYEQYF	TGTGCCTGGAGTGTAAACTCGTGGTACGAGCAGTACTTC	TRBV30	TRBJ2-7	.	.
CAWSGTNYGYTF	TGTGCCTGGAGTGGCACTAACTATGGCTACACCTTC	TRBV30	TRBJ1-2	.	.
CASSLIPGNTIYF	TGTGCCAGCAGCTTGATCCCTGGAAACACCATATATTTT	TRBV5-4	TRBJ1-3	.	.
CASRLEQGENTEAFF	TGTGCCAGCAGGCTCGAACAGGGGGAGAACACTGAAGCTTTCTTT	TRBV6-1	TRBJ1-1	TRBD1	few
CASSLIGTGLYEQYF	TGTGCCAGCAGTTTAATCGGGACAGGGCTCTACGAGCAGTACTTC	TRBV27	TRBJ2-7	TRBD1	once
CASSRDGGGDGYTF	TGCGCCAGCAGCCGGGACGGAGGCGGGGATGGCTACACCTTC	TRBV4-1	TRBJ1-2	.	.
CASSSPGQQAANYGYTF	TGTGCCAGCTCAAGCCCGGGACAACAAGCAGCAAACTATGGCTACACCTTC	TRBV18	TRBJ1-2	.	.
CASSPAPTGTGELFF	TGCGCCAGCAGCCCAGCCCCAACAGGGACCGGGGAGCTGTTTTTT	TRBV5-1	TRBJ2-2	.	.
CASSRRQGAGTEAFF	TGTGCCAGCAGCAGGAGACAGGGGGCAGGCACTGAAGCTTTCTTT	TRBV5-8	TRBJ1-1	TRBD1	.
CAITQGLNTEAFF	TGTGCCATCACACAGGGGTTGAACACTGAAGCTTTCTTT	TRBV10-3	TRBJ1-1	TRBD1	.
CASSLGIAEAFF	TGTGCCAGCAGCTTGGGCATCGCTGAAGCTTTCTTT	TRBV5-6	TRBJ1-1	.	.
CASSWGEVSTDTQYF	TGCGCCAGCAGCTGGGGAGAGGTCAGCACAGATACGCAGTATTTT	TRBV5-1	TRBJ2-3	.	.
CASGGTLASEQYF	TGCGCCAGCGGGGGGACGCTAGCAAGCGAGCAGTACTTC	TRBV10-1	TRBJ2-7	.	.
CASSSDLEETQYF	TGTGCCAGTAGTTCAGATCTAGAAGAGACCCAGTACTTC	TRBV19	TRBJ2-5	.	.
CASSARGAEYGYTF	TGTGCCAGCAGCGCCAGGGGGGCGGAATATGGCTACACCTTC	TRBV6-5	TRBJ1-2	TRBD1	.
CASSYHSGASYEQYF	TGTGCCAGCAGTTACCACTCCGGGGCCTCCTACGAGCAGTACTTC	TRBV6-5	TRBJ2-7	.	.